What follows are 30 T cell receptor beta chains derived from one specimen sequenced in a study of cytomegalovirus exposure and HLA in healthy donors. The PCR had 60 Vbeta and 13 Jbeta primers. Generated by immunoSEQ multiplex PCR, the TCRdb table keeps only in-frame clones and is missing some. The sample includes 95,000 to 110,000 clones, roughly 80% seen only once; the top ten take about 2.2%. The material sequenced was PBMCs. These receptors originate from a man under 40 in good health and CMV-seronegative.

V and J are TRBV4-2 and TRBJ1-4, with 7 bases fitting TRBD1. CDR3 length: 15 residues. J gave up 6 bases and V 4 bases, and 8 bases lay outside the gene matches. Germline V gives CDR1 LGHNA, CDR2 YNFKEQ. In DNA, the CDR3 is TGTGCCAGCAGCCCGGGACAGTTGCTTGATGAAAAACTGTTTTTT. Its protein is CASSPGQLLDEKLFF.

As DNA, the CDR3 is TGTGCCAGCAGCACTAGCGGGCCCTCCTACGAGCAGTACTTC. It specifies CASSTSGPSYEQYF. This chain links TRBV6-1 with TRBJ2-7; TRBD2 agrees at 9 bases. The V gene's germline CDR1 is MNHNS and CDR2 SASEGT. The CDR3 loop spans 14 amino acids. The V segment lost 6 bases and the J segment 0 bases; nucleotides outside the gene matches: 3.

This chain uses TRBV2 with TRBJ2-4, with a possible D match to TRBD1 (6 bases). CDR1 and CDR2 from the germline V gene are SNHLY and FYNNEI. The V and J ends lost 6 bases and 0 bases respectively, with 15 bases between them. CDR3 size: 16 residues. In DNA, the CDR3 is TGTGCCAGCAGCCAAAAGGGACAACCAGCCAAAAACATTCAGTACTTC. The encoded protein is CASSQKGQPAKNIQYF.

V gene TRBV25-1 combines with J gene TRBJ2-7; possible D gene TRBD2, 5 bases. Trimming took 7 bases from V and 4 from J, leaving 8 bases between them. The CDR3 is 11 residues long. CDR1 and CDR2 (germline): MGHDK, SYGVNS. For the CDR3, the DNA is TGTGCCAGCACGAGGGCTTACGAGCAGTACTTC. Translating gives CASTRAYEQYF.

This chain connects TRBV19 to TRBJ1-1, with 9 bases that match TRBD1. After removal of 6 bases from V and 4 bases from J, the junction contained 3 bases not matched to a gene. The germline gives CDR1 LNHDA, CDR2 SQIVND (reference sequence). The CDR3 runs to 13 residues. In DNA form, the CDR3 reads TGTGCCAGTAGCACACAGGGGGCCACTGAAGCTTTCTTT. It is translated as CASSTQGATEAFF.

The CDR3 nucleotides read TGTGCCAGCAGCTCTAGCGGGGGGTACTACGAGCAGTACTTC. Amino acids: CASSSSGGYYEQYF. V and J are TRBV9 and TRBJ2-7, with 11 nucleotides matching TRBD2. The CDR3 is 14 residues long. Germline V gives CDR1 SGDLS, CDR2 YYNGEE. Trimming removed 4 bases from V and 3 bases from J; junction bases left unmatched: 3.

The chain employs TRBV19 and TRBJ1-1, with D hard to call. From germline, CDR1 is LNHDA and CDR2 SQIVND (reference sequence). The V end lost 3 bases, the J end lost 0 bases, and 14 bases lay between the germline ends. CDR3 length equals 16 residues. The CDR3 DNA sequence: TGTGCCAGTAGTATGGGAGCCTATGGGGTGAACACTGAAGCTTTCTTT. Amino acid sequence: CASSMGAYGVNTEAFF.

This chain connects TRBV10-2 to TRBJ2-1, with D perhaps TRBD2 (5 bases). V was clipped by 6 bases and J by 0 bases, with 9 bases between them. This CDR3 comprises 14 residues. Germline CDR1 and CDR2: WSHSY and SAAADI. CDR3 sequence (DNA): TGCGCCAGCAGGACTACGAGCTCCTACAATGAGCAGTTCTTC. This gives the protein CASRTTSSYNEQFF.

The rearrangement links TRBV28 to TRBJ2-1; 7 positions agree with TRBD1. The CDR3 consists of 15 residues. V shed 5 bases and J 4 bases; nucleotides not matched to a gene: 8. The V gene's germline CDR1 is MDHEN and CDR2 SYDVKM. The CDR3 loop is CASSPTRTGYNEQFF. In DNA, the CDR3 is TGTGCCAGCAGTCCTACTCGGACAGGTTACAATGAGCAGTTCTTC.

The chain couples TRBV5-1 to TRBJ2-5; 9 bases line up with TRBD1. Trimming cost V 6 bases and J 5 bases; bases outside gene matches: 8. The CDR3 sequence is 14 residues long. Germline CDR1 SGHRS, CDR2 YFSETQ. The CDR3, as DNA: TGCGCCAGCAACCAAGGGACAGGGATGGAGACCCAGTACTTC. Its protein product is CASNQGTGMETQYF.

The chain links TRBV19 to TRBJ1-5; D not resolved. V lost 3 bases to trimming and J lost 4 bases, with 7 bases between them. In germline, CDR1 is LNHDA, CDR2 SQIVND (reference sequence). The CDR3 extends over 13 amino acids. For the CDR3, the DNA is TGTGCCAGTAGTATCTCGCTAAATCAGCCCCAGCATTTT. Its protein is CASSISLNQPQHF.

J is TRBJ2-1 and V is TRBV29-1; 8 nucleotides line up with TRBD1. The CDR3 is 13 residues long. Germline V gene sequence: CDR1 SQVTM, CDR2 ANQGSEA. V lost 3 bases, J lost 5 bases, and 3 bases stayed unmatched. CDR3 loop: CSVDSGGHNEQFF. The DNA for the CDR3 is TGCAGCGTTGATTCAGGGGGCCACAATGAGCAGTTCTTC.

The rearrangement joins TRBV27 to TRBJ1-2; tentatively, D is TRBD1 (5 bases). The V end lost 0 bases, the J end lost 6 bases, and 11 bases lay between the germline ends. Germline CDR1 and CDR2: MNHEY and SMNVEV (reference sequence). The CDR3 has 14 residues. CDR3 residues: CASSLSIGVDGYTF. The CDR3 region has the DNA TGTGCCAGCAGTTTATCGATAGGGGTAGATGGCTACACCTTC.

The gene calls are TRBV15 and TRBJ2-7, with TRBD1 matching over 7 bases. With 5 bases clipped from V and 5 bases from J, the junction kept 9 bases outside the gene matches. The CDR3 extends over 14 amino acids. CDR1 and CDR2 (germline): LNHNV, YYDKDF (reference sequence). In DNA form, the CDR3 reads TGTGCCACCAGCCACCCCGACAGGGACGACGAGCAGTACTTC. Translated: CATSHPDRDDEQYF.

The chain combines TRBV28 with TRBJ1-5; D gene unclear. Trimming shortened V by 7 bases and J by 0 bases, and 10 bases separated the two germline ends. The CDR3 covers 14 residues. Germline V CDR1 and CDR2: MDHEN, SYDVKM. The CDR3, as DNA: TGTGCCAGCACTTCAGAATATAGCAATCAGCCCCAGCATTTT. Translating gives CASTSEYSNQPQHF.

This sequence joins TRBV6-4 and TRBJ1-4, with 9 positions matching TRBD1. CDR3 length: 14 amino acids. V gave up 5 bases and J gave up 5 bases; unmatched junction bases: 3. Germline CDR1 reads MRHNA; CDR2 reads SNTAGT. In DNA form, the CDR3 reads TGTGCCAGCAGTCTACAGGGGGCAAATGAAAAACTGTTTTTT. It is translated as CASSLQGANEKLFF.

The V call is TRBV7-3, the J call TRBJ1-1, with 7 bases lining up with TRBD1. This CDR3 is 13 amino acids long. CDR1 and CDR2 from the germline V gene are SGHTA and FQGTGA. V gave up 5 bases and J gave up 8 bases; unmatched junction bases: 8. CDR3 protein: CASSPRQGTEAFF. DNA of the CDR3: TGTGCCAGCAGCCCCCGACAGGGCACCGAAGCTTTCTTT.

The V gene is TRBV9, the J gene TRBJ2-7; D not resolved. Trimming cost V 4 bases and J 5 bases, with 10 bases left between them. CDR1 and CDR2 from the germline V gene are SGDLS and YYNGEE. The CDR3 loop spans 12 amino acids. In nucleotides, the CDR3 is TGTGCCAGCAGCCCCGACTTCAACGAGCAGTACTTC. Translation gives CASSPDFNEQYF.

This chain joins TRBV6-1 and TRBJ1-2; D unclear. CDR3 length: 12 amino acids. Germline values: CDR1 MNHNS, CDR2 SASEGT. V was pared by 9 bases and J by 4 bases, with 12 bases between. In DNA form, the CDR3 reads TGTGCCAGTCGAGTTGGGAGCTATGGCTACACCTTC. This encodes CASRVGSYGYTF.

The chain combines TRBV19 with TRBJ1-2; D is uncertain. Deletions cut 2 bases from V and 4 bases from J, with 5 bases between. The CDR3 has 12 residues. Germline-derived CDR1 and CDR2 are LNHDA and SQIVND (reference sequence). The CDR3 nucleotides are TGTGCCAGTAGTATACGCGGCTATGGCTACACCTTC. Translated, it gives CASSIRGYGYTF.

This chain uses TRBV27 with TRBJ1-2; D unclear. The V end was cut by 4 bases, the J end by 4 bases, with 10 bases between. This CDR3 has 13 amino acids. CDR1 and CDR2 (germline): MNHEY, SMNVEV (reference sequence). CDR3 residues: CASSSTHLYGYTF. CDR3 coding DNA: TGTGCCAGCAGTTCTACGCATCTCTATGGCTACACCTTC.

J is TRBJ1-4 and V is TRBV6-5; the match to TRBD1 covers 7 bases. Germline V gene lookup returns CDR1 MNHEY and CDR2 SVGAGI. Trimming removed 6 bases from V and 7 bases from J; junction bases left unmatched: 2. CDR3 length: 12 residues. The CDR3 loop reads CASSNRGEKLFF. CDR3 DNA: TGTGCCAGCAGCAACAGGGGTGAAAAACTGTTTTTT.

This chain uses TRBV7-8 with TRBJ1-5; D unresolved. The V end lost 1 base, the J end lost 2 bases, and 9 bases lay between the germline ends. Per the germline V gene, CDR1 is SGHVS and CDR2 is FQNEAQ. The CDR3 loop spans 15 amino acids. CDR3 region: CASSLDLAGNQPQHF. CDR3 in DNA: TGTGCCAGCAGCTTAGACCTGGCGGGCAATCAGCCCCAGCATTTT.

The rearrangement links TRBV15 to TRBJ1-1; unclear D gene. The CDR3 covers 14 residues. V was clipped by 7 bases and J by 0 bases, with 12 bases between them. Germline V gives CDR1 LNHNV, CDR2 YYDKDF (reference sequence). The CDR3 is CATTHGELNTEAFF. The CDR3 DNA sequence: TGTGCCACCACCCATGGGGAGCTGAACACTGAAGCTTTCTTT.

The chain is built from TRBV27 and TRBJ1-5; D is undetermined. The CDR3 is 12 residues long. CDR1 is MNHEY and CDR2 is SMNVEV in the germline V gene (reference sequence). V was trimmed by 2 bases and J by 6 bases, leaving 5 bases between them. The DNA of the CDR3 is TGTGCCAGCAGTTTACTCGGTCAGCCCCAGCATTTT. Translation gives CASSLLGQPQHF.

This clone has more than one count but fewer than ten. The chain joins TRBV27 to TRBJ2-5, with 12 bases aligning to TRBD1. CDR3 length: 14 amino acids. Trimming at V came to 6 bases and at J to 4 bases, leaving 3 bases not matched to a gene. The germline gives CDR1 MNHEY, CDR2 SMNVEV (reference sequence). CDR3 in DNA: TGTGCCAGCAGGGGACAGGGGGCGGTAGAGACCCAGTACTTC. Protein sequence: CASRGQGAVETQYF.

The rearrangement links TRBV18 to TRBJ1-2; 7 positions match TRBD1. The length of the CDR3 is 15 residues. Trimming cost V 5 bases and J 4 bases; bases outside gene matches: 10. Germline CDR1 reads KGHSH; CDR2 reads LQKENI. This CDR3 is CASSSSGTDLYGYTF. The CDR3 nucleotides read TGTGCCAGCTCATCCTCCGGGACAGACCTCTATGGCTACACCTTC.

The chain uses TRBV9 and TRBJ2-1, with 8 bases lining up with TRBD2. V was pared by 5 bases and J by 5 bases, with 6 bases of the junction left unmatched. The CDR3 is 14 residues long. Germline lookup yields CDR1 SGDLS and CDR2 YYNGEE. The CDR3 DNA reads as TGTGCCAGCAGTGGAAGCGGGAGCCACAATGAGCAGTTCTTC. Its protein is CASSGSGSHNEQFF.

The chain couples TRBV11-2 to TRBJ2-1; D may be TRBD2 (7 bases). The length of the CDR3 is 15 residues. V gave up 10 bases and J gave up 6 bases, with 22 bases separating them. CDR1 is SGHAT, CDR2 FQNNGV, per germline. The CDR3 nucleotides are TGTGCCACCCAGGGGACCCGGGGAGGGCCCAATGAGCAGTTCTTC. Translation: CATQGTRGGPNEQFF.

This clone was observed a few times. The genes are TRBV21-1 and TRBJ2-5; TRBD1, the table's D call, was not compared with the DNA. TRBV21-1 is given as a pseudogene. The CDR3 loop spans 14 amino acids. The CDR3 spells CASSATGMGETQYF. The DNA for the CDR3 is TGTGCCAGCAGCGCGACAGGGATGGGAGAGACCCAGTACTTC.